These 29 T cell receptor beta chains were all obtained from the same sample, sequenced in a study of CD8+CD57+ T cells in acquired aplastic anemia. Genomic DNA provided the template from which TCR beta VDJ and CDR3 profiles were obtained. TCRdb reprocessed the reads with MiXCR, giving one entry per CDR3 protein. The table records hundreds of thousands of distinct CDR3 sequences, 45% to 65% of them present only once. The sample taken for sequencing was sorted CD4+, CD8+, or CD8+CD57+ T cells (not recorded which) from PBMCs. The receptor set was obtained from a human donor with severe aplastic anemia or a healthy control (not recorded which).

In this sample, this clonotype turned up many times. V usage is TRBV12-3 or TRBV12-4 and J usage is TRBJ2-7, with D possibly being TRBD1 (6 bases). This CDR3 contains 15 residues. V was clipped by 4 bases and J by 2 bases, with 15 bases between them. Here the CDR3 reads CASSSSGQGTYEQYF. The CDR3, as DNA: TGTGCCAGCAGTTCCTCGGGGCAGGGGACCTACGAGCAGTACTTC.

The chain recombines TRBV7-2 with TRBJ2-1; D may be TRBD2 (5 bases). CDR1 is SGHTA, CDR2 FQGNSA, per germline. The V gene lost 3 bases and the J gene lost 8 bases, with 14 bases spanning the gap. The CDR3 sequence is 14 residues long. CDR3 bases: TGTGCCAGCAGCTTCGGGGTAACCTCCCATGAGCAGTTCTTC. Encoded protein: CASSFGVTSHEQFF. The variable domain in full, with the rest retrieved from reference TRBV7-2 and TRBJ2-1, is GAGVSQSPSNKVTEKGKDVELRCDPISGHTALYWYRQSLGQGLEFLIYFQGNSAPDKSGLPSDRFSAERTGGSVSTLTIQRTQQEDSAVYLCASSFGVTSHEQFFGPGTRLTVL.

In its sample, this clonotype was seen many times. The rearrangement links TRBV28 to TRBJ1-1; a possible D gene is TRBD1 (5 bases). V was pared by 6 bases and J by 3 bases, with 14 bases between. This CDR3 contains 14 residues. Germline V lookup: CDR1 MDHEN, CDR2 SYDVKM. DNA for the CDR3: TGTGCCAGCAGGGGGGGAGGGTCCTACACTGAAGCTTTCTTT. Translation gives CASRGGGSYTEAFF. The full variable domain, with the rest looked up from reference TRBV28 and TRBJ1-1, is DVKVTQSSRYLVKRTGEKVFLECVQDMDHENMFWYRQDPGLGLRLIYFSYDVKMKEKGDIPEGYSVSREKKERFSLILESASTNQTSMYLCASRGGGSYTEAFFGQGTRLTVV.

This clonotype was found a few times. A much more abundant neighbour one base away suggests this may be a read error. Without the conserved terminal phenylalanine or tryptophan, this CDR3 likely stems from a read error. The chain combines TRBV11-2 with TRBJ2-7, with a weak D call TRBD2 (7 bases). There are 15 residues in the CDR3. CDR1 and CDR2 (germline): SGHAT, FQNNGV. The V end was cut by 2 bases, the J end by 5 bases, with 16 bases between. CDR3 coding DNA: TGTGCCAGCAGCTTACTAGGGGGGGCTGGGAACGAGCAGTACTCC. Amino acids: CASSLLGGAGNEQYS.

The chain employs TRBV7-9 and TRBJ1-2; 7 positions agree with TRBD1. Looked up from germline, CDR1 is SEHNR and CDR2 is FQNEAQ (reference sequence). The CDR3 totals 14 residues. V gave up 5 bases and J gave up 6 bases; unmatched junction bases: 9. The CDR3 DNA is TGTGCCAGCAGCGCTCAGGGGGAAAAGGATGGCTACACCTTC. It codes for CASSAQGEKDGYTF.

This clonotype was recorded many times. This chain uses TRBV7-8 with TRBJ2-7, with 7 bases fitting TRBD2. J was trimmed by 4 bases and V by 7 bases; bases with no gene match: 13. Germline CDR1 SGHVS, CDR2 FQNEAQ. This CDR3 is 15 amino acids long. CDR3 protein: CASTLGGFSGYEQYF. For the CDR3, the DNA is TGTGCCAGCACCCTGGGGGGGTTTTCAGGATACGAGCAGTACTTC.

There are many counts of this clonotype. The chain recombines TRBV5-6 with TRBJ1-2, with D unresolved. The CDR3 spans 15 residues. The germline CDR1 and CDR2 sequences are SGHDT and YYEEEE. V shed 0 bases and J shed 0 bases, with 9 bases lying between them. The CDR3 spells CASSLASGTNYGYTF. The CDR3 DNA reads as TGTGCCAGCAGCTTGGCATCGGGAACTAACTATGGCTACACCTTC.

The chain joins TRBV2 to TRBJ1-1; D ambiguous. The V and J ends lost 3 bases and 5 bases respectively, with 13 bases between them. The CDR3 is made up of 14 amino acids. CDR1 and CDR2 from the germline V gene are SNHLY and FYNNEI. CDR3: CASSDSPSRTEAFF. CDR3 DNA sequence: TGTGCCAGCAGTGACAGTCCTTCGCGGACTGAAGCTTTCTTT.

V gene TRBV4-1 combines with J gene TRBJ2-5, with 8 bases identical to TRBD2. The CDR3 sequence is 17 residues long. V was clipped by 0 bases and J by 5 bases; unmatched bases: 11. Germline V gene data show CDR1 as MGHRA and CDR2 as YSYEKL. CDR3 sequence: CASSQDGPAGAGETQYF. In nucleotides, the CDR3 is TGCGCCAGCAGCCAAGATGGCCCAGCGGGGGCAGGCGAGACCCAGTACTTC.

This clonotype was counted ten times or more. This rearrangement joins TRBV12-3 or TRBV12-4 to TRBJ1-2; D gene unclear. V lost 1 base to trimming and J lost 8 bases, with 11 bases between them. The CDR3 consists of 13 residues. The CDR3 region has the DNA TGTGCCAGCAGTTTAGGATCGGTGGCGGGCTACACCTTC. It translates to CASSLGSVAGYTF.

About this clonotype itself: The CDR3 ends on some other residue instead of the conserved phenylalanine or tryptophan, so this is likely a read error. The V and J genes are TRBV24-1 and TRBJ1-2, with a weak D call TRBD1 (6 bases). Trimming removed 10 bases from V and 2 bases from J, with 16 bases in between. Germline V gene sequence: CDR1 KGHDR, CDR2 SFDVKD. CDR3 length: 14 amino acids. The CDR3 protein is CATSPGAMNYGYTL. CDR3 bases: TGTGCCACAAGCCCAGGGGCAATGAACTATGGCTACACCCTC.

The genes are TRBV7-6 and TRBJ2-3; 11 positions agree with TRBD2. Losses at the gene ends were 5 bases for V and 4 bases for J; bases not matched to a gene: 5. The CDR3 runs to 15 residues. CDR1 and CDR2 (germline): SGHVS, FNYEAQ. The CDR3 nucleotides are TGTGCCAGCAGCAAGGGACTAGCGGTCCCAGATACGCAGTATTTT. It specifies CASSKGLAVPDTQYF.

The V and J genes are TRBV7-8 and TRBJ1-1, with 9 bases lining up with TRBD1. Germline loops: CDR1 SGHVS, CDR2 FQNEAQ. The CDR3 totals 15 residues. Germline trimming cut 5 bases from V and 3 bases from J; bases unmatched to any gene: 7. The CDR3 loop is CASSPLTGGYTEAFF. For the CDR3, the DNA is TGTGCCAGCAGCCCGCTGACAGGGGGGTACACTGAAGCTTTCTTT.

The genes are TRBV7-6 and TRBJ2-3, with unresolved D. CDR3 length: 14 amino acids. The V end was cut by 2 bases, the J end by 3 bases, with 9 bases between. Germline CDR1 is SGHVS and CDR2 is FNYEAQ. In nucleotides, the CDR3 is TGTGCCAGCAGCTTACGATCGAAGACAGATACGCAGTATTTT. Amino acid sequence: CASSLRSKTDTQYF.

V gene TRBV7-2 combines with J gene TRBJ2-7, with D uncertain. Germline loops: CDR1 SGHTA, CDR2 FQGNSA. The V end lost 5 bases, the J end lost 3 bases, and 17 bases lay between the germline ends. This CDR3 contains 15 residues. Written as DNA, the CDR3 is TGTGCCAGCAGCCCCGCCTCCTCCCTCTACTACGAGCAGTACTTC. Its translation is CASSPASSLYYEQYF.

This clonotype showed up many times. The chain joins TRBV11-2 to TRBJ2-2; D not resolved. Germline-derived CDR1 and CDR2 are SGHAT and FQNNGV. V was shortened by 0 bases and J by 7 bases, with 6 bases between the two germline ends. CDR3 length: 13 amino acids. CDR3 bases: TGTGCCAGCAGCTTAGAGGGAAGCGGGGAGCTGTTTTTT. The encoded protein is CASSLEGSGELFF.

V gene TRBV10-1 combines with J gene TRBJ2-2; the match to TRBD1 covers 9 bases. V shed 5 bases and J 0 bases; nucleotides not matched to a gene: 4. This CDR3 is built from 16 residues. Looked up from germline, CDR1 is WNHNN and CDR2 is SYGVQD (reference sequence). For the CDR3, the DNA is TGCGCCAGCAGTCAAACAGGGGGCACGAACACCGGGGAGCTGTTTTTT. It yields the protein CASSQTGGTNTGELFF.

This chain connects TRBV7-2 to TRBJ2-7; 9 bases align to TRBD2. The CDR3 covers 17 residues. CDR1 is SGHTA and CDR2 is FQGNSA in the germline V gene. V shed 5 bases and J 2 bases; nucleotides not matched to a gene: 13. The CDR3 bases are TGTGCCAGCAGCGCCCCACCTGGCGGGGGGGCCGCCTACGAGCAGTACTTC. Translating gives CASSAPPGGGAAYEQYF.

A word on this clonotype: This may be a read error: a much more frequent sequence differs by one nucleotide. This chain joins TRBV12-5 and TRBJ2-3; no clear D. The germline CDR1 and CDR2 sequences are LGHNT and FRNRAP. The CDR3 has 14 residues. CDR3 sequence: CASGLVPLGDRQYF. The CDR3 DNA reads TGTGCTAGTGGTTTGGTACCACTTGGTGATAGGCAGTATTTT.

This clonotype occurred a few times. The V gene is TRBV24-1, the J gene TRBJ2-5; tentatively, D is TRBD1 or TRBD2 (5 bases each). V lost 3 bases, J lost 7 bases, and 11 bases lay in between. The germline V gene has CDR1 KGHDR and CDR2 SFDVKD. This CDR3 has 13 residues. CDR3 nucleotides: TGTGCCACCAGTGATGGGGGTTTCGGGACCCAGTACTTC. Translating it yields CATSDGGFGTQYF.

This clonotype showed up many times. CDR3 sequence reads: CATSAPHGRFGDEQFF. CDR3 DNA: TGTGCCACCAGCGCACCCCACGGGCGGTTCGGGGATGAGCAGTTCTTC. The rearrangement uses TRBV15 and TRBJ2-1, with D possibly matching TRBD2 (5 bases). V lost 5 bases and J lost 8, with 22 bases in between. The CDR3 contains 16 residues. Looked up from germline, CDR1 is LNHNV and CDR2 is YYDKDF (reference sequence).

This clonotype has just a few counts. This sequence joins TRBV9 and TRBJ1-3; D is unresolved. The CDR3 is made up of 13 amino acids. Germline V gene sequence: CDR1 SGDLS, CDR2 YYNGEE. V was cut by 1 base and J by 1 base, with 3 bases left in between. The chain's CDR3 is CASSVSSGNTIYF. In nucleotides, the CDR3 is TGTGCCAGCAGCGTAAGTTCTGGAAACACCATATATTTT.

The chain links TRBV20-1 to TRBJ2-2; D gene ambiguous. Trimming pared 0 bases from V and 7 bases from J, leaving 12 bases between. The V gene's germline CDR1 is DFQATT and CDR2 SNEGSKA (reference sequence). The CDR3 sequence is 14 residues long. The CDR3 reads CSARDPQSSGELFF. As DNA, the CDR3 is TGCAGTGCTAGAGACCCACAATCTAGCGGGGAGCTGTTTTTT.

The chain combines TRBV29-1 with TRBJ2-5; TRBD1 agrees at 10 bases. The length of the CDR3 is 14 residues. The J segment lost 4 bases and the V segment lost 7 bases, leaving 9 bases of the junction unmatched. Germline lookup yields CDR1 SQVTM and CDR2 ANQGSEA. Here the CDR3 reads CSAQDRGRSETQYF. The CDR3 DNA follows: TGCAGCGCCCAAGACAGGGGGCGGTCAGAGACCCAGTACTTC.

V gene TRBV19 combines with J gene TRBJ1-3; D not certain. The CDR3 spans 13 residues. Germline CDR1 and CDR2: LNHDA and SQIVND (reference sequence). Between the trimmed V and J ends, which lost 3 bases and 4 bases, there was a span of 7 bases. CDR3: CASSIDKGNTIYF. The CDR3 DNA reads TGTGCCAGTAGTATTGACAAAGGAAACACCATATATTTT.

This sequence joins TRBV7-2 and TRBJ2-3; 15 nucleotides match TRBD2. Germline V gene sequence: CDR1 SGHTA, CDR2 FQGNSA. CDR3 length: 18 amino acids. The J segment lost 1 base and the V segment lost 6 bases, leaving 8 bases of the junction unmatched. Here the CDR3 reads CASSIWTSGGVGTDTQYF. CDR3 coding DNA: TGTGCCAGCAGTATATGGACTAGCGGGGGGGTGGGCACAGATACGCAGTATTTT.

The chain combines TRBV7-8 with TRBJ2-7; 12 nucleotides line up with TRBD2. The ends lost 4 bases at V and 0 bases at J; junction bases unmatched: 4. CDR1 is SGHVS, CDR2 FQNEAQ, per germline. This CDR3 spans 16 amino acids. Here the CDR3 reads CASSSGLAGTSYEQYF. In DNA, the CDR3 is TGTGCCAGCAGCTCTGGACTAGCGGGGACCTCCTACGAGCAGTACTTC.

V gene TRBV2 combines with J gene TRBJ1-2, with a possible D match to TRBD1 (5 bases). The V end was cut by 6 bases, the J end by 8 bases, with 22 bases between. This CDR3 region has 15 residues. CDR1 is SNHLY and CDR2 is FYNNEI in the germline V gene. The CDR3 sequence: CASRTWGSTPQGYTF. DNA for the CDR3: TGTGCCAGCAGGACCTGGGGGAGCACCCCACAAGGCTACACCTTC.

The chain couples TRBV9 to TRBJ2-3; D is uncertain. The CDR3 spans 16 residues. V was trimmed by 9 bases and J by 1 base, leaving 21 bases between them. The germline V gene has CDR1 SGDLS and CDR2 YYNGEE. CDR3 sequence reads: CANRPEALFGTDTQYF. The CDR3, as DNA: TGTGCCAACCGACCCGAGGCGCTCTTCGGCACAGATACGCAGTATTTT.